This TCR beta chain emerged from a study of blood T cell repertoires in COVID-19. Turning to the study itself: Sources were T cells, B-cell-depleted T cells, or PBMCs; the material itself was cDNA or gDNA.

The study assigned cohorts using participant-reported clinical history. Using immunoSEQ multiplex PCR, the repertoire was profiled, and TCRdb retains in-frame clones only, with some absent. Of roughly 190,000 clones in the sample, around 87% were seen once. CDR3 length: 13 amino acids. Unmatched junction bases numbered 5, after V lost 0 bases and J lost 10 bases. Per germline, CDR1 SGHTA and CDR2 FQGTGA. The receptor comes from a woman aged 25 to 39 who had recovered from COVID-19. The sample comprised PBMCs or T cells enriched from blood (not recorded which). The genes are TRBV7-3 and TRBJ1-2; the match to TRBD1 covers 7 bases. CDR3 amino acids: CASSLTQGEAYTF. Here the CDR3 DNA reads TGTGCCAGCAGCTTAACCCAGGGGGAAGCCTACACCTTC.